This TCR beta chain was captured in a study of blood T cell repertoires in COVID-19. As for the study in general: Material from acute and convalescent COVID-19 was sourced from the United States, Italy and Spain. From T cells, B-cell-depleted T cells, or PBMCs came the material, which was cDNA or gDNA.

Germline V gene lookup returns CDR1 MGHDK and CDR2 SYGVNS. Trimming removed 9 bases from V and 1 base from J, with 13 bases in between. The CDR3 extends over 13 amino acids. How the authors handled the data: Nucleated cell counts were estimated from reference gene primer amplification. TCRdb's table, derived via immunoSEQ multiplex PCR, lists solely in-frame clones and lacks some. The V and J calls and clone size were taken over from that table, and D and trimming were inferred from the DNA. The table includes about 240,000 clones, 82% detected once. This chain connects TRBV25-1 to TRBJ2-7; a weak D match, TRBD1 (5 bases). This clonotype originated in a woman aged 18-29 years with acute or convalescent COVID-19. The sample taken for sequencing was peripheral blood. This chain's CDR3 is CASNWAGSYEQYF. CDR3 DNA: TGTGCCAGTAACTGGGCAGGGTCCTACGAGCAGTACTTC.